This TCR beta chain stems from a study of T-cell memory formation after mild COVID-19. Overall study context: The TCR clusters were mostly specific to one donor. General study findings and limits: Pre-infection memory harbored some responding clones, suggesting cross-reactive memory joined.

Sample barcodes and UMIs were carried by the TCR alpha and TCR beta cDNA libraries that 5'RACE generated with constant-segment primers. TCRdb re-called the 5' RACE reads through MiXCR, storing one row per CDR3 protein. The data contain more than 250,000 distinct CDR3 sequences, 15% to 20% of them singletons. Germline CDR1 LGHDT, CDR2 YNNKEL (reference sequence). The CDR3 has 16 residues. V shed 2 bases and J shed 1 base, with 14 bases lying between them. A few counts support this clonotype. The antigen is undetermined. The source material was PBMCs or a T cell subset sorted from them (not recorded which). This clonotype was obtained from a man aged 18 to 35 who had mild COVID-19 (a few samples of this study predate the infection). Cell type and time point are not known. J is TRBJ1-2 and V is TRBV3-1; no clear D gene. As DNA, the CDR3 is TGTGCCAGCAGCCAAACTTGGACGGAAAGTAACTATGGCTACACCTTC. Protein: CASSQTWTESNYGYTF.